This passage covers 3 T cell receptor beta chains from one sample sequenced in a study of shared T cell receptors in the human thymus. Sequenced by immunoSEQ multiplex PCR; TCRdb stores in-frame clones only, minus some. The data hold 650,000 to 950,000 clones, with approximately 83% observed a single time. The sample was also linked to a second study, of human thymus T cells.

The sample was thymocytes. The receptors were gathered from a girl under three years old with a congenital heart defect.

The V and J genes are TRBV6-5 and TRBJ1-6; D gene ambiguous. CDR3 length: 16 residues. V was clipped by 4 bases and J by 3 bases, with 13 bases between them. Germline CDR1 is MNHEY and CDR2 is SVGAGI. CDR3 amino acids: CASSSPNRDYNSPLHF. DNA for the CDR3: TGTGCCAGCAGTTCCCCGAACCGAGACTATAATTCACCCCTCCACTTT.

J is TRBJ2-7 and V is TRBV18; TRBD2 matches at 8 bases. The V and J ends lost 2 bases and 0 bases, in that order; junction bases with no gene match: 9. CDR1 and CDR2 (germline): KGHSH, LQKENI. CDR3 length: 17 amino acids. The DNA of the CDR3 is TGTGCCAGCTCACCAATCGATTTCGGGGGGGCCTCCTACGAGCAGTACTTC. Protein product: CASSPIDFGGASYEQYF.

The V call is TRBV5-1, the J call TRBJ1-5, with 9 bases identical to TRBD1. J was trimmed by 5 bases and V by 5 bases; bases with no gene match: 2. CDR3 size: 13 residues. Per germline, CDR1 SGHRS and CDR2 YFSETQ. This chain's CDR3 is CASRRDRDQPQHF. CDR3 in DNA: TGCGCCAGCAGAAGGGACAGGGATCAGCCCCAGCATTTT.